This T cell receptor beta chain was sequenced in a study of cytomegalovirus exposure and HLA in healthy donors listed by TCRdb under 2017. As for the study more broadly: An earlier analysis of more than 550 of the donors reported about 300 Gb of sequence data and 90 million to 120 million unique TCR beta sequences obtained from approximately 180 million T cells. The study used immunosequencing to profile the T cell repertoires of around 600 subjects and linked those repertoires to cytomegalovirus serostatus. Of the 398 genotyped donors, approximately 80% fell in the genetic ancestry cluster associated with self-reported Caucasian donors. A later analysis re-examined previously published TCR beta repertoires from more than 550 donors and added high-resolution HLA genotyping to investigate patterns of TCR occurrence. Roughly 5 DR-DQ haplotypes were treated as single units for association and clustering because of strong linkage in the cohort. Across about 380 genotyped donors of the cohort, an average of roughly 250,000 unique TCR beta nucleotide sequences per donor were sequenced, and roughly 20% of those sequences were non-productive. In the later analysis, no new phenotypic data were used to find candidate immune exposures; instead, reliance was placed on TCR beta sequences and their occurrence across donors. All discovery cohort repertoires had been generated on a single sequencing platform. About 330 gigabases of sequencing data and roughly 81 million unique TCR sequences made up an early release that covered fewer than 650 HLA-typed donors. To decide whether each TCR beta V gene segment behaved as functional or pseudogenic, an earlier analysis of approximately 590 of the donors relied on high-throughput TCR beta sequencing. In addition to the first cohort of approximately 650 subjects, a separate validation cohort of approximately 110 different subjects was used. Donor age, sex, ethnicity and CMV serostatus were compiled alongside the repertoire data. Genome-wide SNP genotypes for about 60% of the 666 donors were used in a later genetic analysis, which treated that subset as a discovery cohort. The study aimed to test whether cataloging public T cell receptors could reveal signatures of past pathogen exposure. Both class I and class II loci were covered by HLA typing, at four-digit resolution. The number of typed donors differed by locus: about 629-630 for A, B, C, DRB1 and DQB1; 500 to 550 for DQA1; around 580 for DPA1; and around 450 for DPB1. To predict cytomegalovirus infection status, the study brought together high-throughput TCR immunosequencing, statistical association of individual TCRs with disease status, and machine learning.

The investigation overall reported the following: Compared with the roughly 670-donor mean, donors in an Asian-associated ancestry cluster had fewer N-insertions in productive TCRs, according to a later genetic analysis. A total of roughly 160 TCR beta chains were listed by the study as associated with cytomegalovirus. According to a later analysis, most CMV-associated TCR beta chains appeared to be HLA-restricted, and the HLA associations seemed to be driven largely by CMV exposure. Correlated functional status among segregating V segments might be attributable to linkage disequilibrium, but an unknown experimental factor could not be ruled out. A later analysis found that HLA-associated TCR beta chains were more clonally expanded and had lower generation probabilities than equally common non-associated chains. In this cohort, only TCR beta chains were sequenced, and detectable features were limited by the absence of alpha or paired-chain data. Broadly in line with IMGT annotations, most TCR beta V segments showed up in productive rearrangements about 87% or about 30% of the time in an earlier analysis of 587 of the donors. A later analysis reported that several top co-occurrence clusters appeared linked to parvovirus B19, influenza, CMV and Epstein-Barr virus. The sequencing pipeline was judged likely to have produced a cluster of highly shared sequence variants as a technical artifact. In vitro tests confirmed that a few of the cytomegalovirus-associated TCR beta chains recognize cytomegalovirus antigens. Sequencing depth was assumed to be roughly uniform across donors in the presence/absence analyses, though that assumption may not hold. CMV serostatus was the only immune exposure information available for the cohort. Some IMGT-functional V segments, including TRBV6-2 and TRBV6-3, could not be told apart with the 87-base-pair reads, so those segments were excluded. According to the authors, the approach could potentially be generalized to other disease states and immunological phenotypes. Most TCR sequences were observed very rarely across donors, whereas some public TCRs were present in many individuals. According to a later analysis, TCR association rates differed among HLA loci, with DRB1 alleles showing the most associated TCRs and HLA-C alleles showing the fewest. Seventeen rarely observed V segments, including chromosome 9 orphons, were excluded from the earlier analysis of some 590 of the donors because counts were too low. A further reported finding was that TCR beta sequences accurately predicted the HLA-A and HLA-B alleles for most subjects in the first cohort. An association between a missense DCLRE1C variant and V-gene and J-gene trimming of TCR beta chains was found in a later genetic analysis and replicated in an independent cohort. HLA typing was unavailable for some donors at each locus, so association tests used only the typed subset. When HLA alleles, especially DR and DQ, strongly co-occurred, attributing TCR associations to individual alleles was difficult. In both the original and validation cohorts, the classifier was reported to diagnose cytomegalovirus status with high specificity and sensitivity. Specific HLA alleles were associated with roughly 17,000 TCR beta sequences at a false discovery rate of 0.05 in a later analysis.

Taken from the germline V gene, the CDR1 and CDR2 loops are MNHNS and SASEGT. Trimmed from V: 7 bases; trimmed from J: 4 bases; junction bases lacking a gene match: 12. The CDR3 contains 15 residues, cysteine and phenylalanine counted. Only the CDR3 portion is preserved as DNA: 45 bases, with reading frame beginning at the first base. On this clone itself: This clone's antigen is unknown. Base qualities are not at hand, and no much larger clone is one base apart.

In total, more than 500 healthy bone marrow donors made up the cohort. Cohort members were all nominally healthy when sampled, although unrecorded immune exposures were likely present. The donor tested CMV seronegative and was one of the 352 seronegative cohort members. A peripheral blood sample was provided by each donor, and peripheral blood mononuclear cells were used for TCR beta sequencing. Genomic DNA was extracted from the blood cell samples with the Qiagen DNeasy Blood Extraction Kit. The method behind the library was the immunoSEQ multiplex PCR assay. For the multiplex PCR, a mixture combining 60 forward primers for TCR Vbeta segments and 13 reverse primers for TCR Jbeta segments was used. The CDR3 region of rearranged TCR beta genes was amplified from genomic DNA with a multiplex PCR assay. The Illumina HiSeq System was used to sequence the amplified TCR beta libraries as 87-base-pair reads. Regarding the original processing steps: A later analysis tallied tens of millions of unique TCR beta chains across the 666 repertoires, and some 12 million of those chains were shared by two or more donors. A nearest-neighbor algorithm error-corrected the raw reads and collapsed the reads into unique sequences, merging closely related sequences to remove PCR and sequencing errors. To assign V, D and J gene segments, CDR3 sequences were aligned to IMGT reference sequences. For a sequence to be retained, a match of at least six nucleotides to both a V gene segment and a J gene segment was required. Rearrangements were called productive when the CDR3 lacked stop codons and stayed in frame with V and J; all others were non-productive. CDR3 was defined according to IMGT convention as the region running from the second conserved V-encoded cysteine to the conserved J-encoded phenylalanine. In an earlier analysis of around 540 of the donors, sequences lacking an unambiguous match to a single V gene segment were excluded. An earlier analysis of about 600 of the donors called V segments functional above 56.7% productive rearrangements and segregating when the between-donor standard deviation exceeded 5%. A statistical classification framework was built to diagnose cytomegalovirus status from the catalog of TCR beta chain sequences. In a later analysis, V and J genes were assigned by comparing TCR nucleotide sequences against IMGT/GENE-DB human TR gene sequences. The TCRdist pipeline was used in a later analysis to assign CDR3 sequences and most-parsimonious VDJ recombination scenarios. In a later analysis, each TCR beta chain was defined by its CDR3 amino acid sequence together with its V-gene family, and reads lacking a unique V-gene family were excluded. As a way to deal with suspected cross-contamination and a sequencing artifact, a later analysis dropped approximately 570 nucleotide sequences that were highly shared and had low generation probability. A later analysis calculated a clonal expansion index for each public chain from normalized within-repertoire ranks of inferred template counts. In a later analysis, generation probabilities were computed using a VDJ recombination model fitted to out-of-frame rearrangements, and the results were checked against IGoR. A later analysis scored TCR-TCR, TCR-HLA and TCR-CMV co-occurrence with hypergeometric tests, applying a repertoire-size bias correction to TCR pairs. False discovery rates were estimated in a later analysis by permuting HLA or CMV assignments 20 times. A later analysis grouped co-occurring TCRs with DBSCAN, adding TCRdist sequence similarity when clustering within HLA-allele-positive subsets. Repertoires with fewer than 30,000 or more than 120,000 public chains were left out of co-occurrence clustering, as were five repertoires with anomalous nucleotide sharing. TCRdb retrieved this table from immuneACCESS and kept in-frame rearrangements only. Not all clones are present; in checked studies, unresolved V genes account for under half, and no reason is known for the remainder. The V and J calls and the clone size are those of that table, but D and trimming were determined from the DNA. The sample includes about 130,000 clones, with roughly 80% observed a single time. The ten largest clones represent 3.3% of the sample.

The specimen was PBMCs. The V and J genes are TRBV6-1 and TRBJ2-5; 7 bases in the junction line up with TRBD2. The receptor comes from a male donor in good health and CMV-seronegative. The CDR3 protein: CASTPLAGAGETQYF. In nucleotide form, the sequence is TGTGCCAGCACCCCTCTTGCGGGAGCGGGAGAGACCCAGTACTTC.